Listed here is a single T cell receptor beta chain. In its sample, this clone was seen a few times. Its antigen target is currently unknown. The input lacks base qualities; no much larger clone sits a single base away. Participants in the prospective study were enrolled through a virtual design, were aged roughly 18 to 90 years, and lived in roughly 25 United States geographic areas. Cohort assignment in the prospective study relied on participant-reported clinical history from a screening survey and a study questionnaire. For ImmuneRACE Cohort 3, a participant was defined as recovered based on two consecutive negative NP/OP PCR tests, clearance by a healthcare professional, or resolution of symptoms. Each participant in the prospective study had whole blood, serum and a nasopharyngeal or oropharyngeal swab collected by mobile phlebotomists. Prospective study participants could optionally give additional blood draws and questionnaires over an approximately two-month period. Before DNA extraction, blood samples from the prospective study were shipped at room temperature or frozen.

TCRbeta CDR3 regions were amplified from genomic DNA using the immunoSEQ Assay, a bias-controlled multiplex PCR. The original methods were these. Within the assay, amplification of reference gene primers was used to estimate how many nucleated cells each sample contained. To quantify the absolute abundance of each unique TCRbeta CDR3 rearrangement, sequence reads were collapsed and filtered. For each sample, productive Simpson clonality was calculated as the square root of Simpson's diversity index over productive rearrangements. Drawn from immuneACCESS, this table holds only the in-frame rearrangements with V and J called that TCRdb kept. Clones are partly lost; checked studies trace under half to an unresolved V gene and leave the rest unexplained. The V and J calls and clone size were taken over from that table, and D and trimming were inferred from the DNA. Across this sample there are 110,000 to 150,000 clones, with 78% seen only once. The ten biggest clones cover approximately 6% of the sample.

This specimen comes from a study of blood T cell repertoires in COVID-19 (TCRdb year 2020). As for the study more broadly: Samples covering the acute and convalescent phases of COVID-19 were provided by collaborators in the United States, Italy and Spain. Deeply sampled blood TCRbeta repertoires from subjects exposed to, actively infected with, or recovered from COVID-19 were included in the dataset. HLA class I and class II types, where available, came from metadata supplied by the sample provider rather than from assay-based typing. Nearly every sample came with metadata listing a de-identified subject ID, COVID-19 status, age in years and sex. The prospective study material was composed of cDNA or gDNA derived from T cells, B-cell-depleted T cells, or PBMCs. Samples were obtained from the ongoing ImmuneRACE study (first 160 participants) and from about 1,300 subjects provided by 6 global collaborators. The repertoires were made available in a free public database intended to serve as a resource for research on the immune response to SARS-CoV-2.

Trimming removed 8 bases from V and 4 bases from J, leaving 17 bases between the germline ends. The CDR3 has 14 amino acids, counting the end cysteine and phenylalanine. Solely the CDR3 DNA is kept, with 42 bases framed from the first base. Sequences SGHTA (CDR1) and FQGNSA (CDR2) are obtained from the germline V gene. Summary of the overall study and its limitations: The amount of clinical and demographic metadata varied by source and participant and was provided uncurated.

The specimen sequenced was PBMCs or T cells enriched from blood (not recorded which). This TCR came from a woman aged 45-60 years who had recovered from COVID-19. The V and J genes are TRBV7-2 and TRBJ1-2, with no D gene named confidently. The nucleotide sequence is TGTGCCAGCTCAGTTTGGGTGGAGGGCTATGGCTACACCTTC. Protein translation: CASSVWVEGYGYTF. Full variable domain (CDR3 extended with the reference TRBV7-2 and TRBJ1-2 proteins): GAGVSQSPSNKVTEKGKDVELRCDPISGHTALYWYRQSLGQGLEFLIYFQGNSAPDKSGLPSDRFSAERTGGSVSTLTIQRTQQEDSAVYLCASSVWVEGYGYTFGSGTRLTVV.